These 31 T cell receptor beta chains were all obtained from the same sample, sequenced in a study of T cell responses to AZD1222 COVID-19 vaccine. Sequencing was performed with immunoSEQ multiplex PCR; in TCRdb, only in-frame clones are kept and a portion is missing. The table lists around 140,000 clones, about 88% of them singletons. The sequencing used peripheral blood, collected on day 0 of AZD1222 vaccination. The receptor source for this set is an adult in good health.

The chain carries TRBV28 and TRBJ2-7; a weak D match, TRBD1 (6 bases). Germline V gene lookup returns CDR1 MDHEN and CDR2 SYDVKM. Trimming removed 5 bases from V and 8 bases from J, with 13 bases in between. This CDR3 has 12 amino acids. The CDR3 region has the DNA TGTGCCAGCAGTGCCTACCAGGGGAAGCAGTACTTC. Translation: CASSAYQGKQYF.

CDR3 protein: CASSFLDHRGTEAFF. The CDR3 DNA follows: TGTGCCAGCAGCTTCCTGGACCACAGGGGCACTGAAGCTTTCTTT. V gene TRBV6-2 or TRBV6-3 combines with J gene TRBJ1-1; 7 bases match TRBD1. The V segment lost 6 bases and the J segment 4 bases; nucleotides outside the gene matches: 11. Germline V gene lookup returns CDR1 MNHEY and CDR2 SVGEGT. The CDR3 contains 15 residues.

V usage is TRBV12-3 or TRBV12-4 and J usage is TRBJ1-2; no reliable D call. The CDR3 loop spans 13 amino acids. The ends were cut back, 6 bases at V and 0 bases at J, with 8 bases in the middle. CDR3 residues: CASSLQANYGYTF. DNA for the CDR3: TGTGCCAGCAGCCTTCAAGCTAACTATGGCTACACCTTC.

This clone has just one count. The V gene is TRBV27, the J gene TRBJ2-1, with 8 bases identical to TRBD1. J gave up 5 bases and V 2 bases, and 11 bases lay outside the gene matches. The CDR3 has 17 amino acids. CDR1 MNHEY and CDR2 SMNVEV come from the germline V gene (reference sequence). The CDR3 sequence is CASSLHLTRTGNNEQFF. The CDR3 DNA sequence: TGTGCCAGCAGTTTACACCTAACACGGACAGGGAACAATGAGCAGTTCTTC.

V is TRBV5-4 and J is TRBJ2-7, with 11 bases identical to TRBD1. The CDR3 covers 15 residues. V was pared by 3 bases and J by 5 bases, with 7 bases of the junction left unmatched. From germline, CDR1 is SGHNT and CDR2 YYREEE (reference sequence). The CDR3 here is CASSSWTGGENEQYF. The DNA of the CDR3 is TGTGCCAGCAGCTCATGGACAGGGGGCGAGAACGAGCAGTACTTC.

This chain links TRBV11-3 with TRBJ2-5, with 8 positions matching TRBD2. The length of the CDR3 is 18 residues. Germline V gene sequence: CDR1 SGHNT, CDR2 YENEEA. The ends lost 4 bases at V and 3 bases at J; junction bases unmatched: 16. This CDR3 is CASSSVAGPYPRKETQYF. As DNA, the CDR3 is TGTGCCAGCAGCTCCGTAGCGGGACCCTACCCCCGCAAAGAGACCCAGTACTTC.

This chain connects TRBV6-5 to TRBJ2-1; TRBD1 matches at 9 bases. In germline, CDR1 is MNHEY, CDR2 SVGAGI. There are 15 residues in the CDR3. Unmatched junction bases numbered 8, after V lost 8 bases and J lost 3 bases. The CDR3 coding sequence is TGTGCCAGCGGAGGACAGGGGAATATCTACAATGAGCAGTTCTTC. Residues: CASGGQGNIYNEQFF.

This rearrangement joins TRBV18 to TRBJ1-1, with D perhaps TRBD1 (6 bases). With 3 bases removed from V and 2 bases from J, the gap between germline ends came to 19 bases. The germline V gene encodes CDR1 KGHSH and CDR2 LQKENI. This CDR3 has 17 amino acids. Here the CDR3 DNA reads TGTGCCAGCTCACCCGTTGGGAGGGGGATCCCCAACACTGAAGCTTTCTTT. Translating gives CASSPVGRGIPNTEAFF.

This clone is a singleton in its sample. The CDR3: CASSLSLRGGYEQFF. Here the CDR3 DNA reads TGCGCCAGCAGCTTGAGCCTTCGGGGGGGATACGAGCAGTTCTTC. J is TRBJ2-1 and V is TRBV5-1; TRBD2 matches 8 bases. CDR1 and CDR2 from the germline V gene are SGHRS and YFSETQ. The CDR3 totals 15 residues. J was trimmed by 10 bases and V by 1 base; bases with no gene match: 10.

The chain uses TRBV6-2 or TRBV6-3 and TRBJ2-7; 7 nucleotides agree with TRBD2. V shed 4 bases, J shed 5 bases, and the junction held 17 bases outside the gene matches. The CDR3 has 17 residues. Germline values: CDR1 MNHEY, CDR2 SVGEGT. In DNA, the CDR3 is TGTGCCAGCAGTTCCTTACGTACCGGGACTACCATCAACGAGCAGTACTTC. The encoded protein is CASSSLRTGTTINEQYF.

This clone was recorded a few times. The J gene is TRBJ1-5, the V gene TRBV6-6, with 9 bases fitting TRBD1. From germline, CDR1 is MNHNY and CDR2 SVGAGI (reference sequence). This CDR3 comprises 12 residues. With V trimmed by 6 bases and J by 9 bases, 3 bases remained unmatched. CDR3 protein: CASSRGQGPQHF. The CDR3 nucleotides are TGTGCCAGCAGCCGGGGACAGGGGCCCCAGCATTTT.

The rearrangement links TRBV28 to TRBJ2-5, with D uncertain. CDR3 length: 11 residues. Germline lookup yields CDR1 MDHEN and CDR2 SYDVKM. The V gene lost 5 bases and the J gene lost 7 bases, with 8 bases spanning the gap. CDR3 in amino acids: CASSARGTQYF. The CDR3 DNA follows: TGTGCCAGCAGTGCACGAGGGACCCAGTACTTC.

The chain employs TRBV29-1 and TRBJ1-5; D is perhaps TRBD1 (5 bases). V was pared by 7 bases and J by 3 bases, with 13 bases between. CDR3 length equals 13 residues. Germline V gene sequence: CDR1 SQVTM, CDR2 ANQGSEA. The CDR3 sequence: CSGGMGPNQPQHF. The CDR3 DNA reads as TGCAGCGGGGGCATGGGCCCCAATCAGCCCCAGCATTTT.

Notes on this clone: At the DNA level, this CDR3 is encoded by other sequences in the same sample as well. The V gene is TRBV7-2, the J gene TRBJ1-1, with 10 bases that match TRBD1. The CDR3 is made up of 13 amino acids. With V trimmed by 3 bases and J by 5 bases, 0 bases remained unmatched. The germline V gene has CDR1 SGHTA and CDR2 FQGNSA. The CDR3 bases are TGTGCCAGCAGCTTGGGACAGGGGACTGAAGCTTTCTTT. It codes for CASSLGQGTEAFF.

The rearrangement joins TRBV6-5 to TRBJ1-1; no definite D call. The CDR3 is 15 amino acids. Trimming stripped 8 bases from V and 1 base from J, with 17 bases between. The germline V gene encodes CDR1 MNHEY and CDR2 SVGAGI. CDR3 region: CASRLGERSNTEAFF. CDR3 sequence (DNA): TGTGCCAGCCGGCTCGGGGAACGTTCGAACACTGAAGCTTTCTTT.

This chain links TRBV7-9 with TRBJ2-6; 8 bases align to TRBD1. Germline CDR1 and CDR2: SEHNR and FQNEAQ (reference sequence). This CDR3 is 16 amino acids long. V lost 8 bases to trimming and J lost 0 bases; unmatched junction nucleotides: 6. The CDR3, as DNA: TGTGCCAGCTTCGGACAGGGTGTCTCTGGGGCCAACGTCCTGACTTTC. Translation: CASFGQGVSGANVLTF.

The chain recombines TRBV28 with TRBJ2-7; unclear D gene. Germline V lookup: CDR1 MDHEN, CDR2 SYDVKM. This CDR3 has 12 amino acids. Trimming took off 3 bases at V and 7 bases at J, with 10 bases between the two ends. The CDR3 sequence is CASSLQGYEQYF. Written as DNA, the CDR3 is TGTGCCAGCAGTTTGCAAGGGTATGAGCAGTACTTC.

The V gene is TRBV21-1, the J gene TRBJ1-6; the table's D call of TRBD1 was not tested on the DNA. TRBV21-1 is annotated as a pseudogene. The CDR3 length is 17 residues. The CDR3 DNA is TGTGCCAGCAGCAGAACTTTGACAGGAGCCAATAATTCACCCCTCCACTTT. Protein sequence: CASSRTLTGANNSPLHF.

This clone was seen once. The rearrangement links TRBV7-2 to TRBJ2-7; D may be TRBD1 (6 bases). The length of the CDR3 is 14 residues. Germline values: CDR1 SGHTA, CDR2 FQGNSA. Trimming took 6 bases from V and 2 from J, leaving 14 bases between them. CDR3 protein: CASRGIGQPYEQYF. CDR3 DNA sequence: TGTGCCAGCAGAGGTATAGGACAGCCCTACGAGCAGTACTTC.

This clone was recorded once. This chain links TRBV6-2 or TRBV6-3 with TRBJ1-1; no reliable D call. Germline CDR1 reads MNHEY; CDR2 reads SVGEGT. The CDR3 spans 13 residues. V shed 5 bases and J shed 1 base, with 8 bases lying between them. CDR3 protein: CASSGRSNTEAFF. The CDR3, as DNA: TGTGCCAGCAGTGGACGGTCGAACACTGAAGCTTTCTTT.

This chain connects TRBV3-1 (or the pseudogene TRBV3-2) to TRBJ2-6; D is ambiguous. The germline V gene encodes CDR1 LGHDT and CDR2 YNNKEL (reference sequence). CDR3 length equals 15 residues. The V and J ends lost 4 bases and 0 bases respectively, with 7 bases between them. The CDR3 loop reads CASSLQSSGANVLTF. The CDR3, as DNA: TGTGCCAGCAGCCTACAGAGCTCTGGGGCCAACGTCCTGACTTTC.

The chain recombines TRBV4-3 with TRBJ1-4, with D unresolved. There are 15 residues in the CDR3. The germline V gene encodes CDR1 LGHNA and CDR2 YSLEER. The V end was cut by 0 bases, the J end by 5 bases, with 10 bases between. The DNA of the CDR3 is TGCGCCAGCAGCCAAGAAGGACGTTTCAATGAAAAACTGTTTTTT. Its translation is CASSQEGRFNEKLFF.

Here the CDR3 DNA reads TGTGCCAGCAGTTCTGGGACTAGCGGATACTACAATGAGCAGTTCTTC. This encodes CASSSGTSGYYNEQFF. The chain couples TRBV27 to TRBJ2-1; 11 bases are shared with TRBD2. Germline CDR1 reads MNHEY; CDR2 reads SMNVEV (reference sequence). The CDR3 is 16 amino acids. V trimming: 4 bases; J trimming: 3 bases; junction bases outside the gene matches: 5.

This chain joins TRBV10-2 and TRBJ2-3; D may match TRBD1 or TRBD2 (5 bases each). Trimming left V 5 bases short and J 1 base short, with 7 bases between. There are 13 residues in the CDR3. Germline lookup yields CDR1 WSHSY and CDR2 SAAADI. The CDR3 here is CASSRGRTDTQYF. As DNA, the CDR3 is TGCGCCAGCAGTCGGGGCCGCACAGATACGCAGTATTTT.

This clone appeared a single time. The gene calls are TRBV18 and TRBJ1-1, with TRBD1 matching 9 bases. V was clipped by 3 bases and J by 2 bases; unmatched bases: 4. CDR1 and CDR2 (germline): KGHSH, LQKENI. There are 15 residues in the CDR3. CDR3 in amino acids: CASSPRQGGNTEAFF. The CDR3 DNA is TGTGCCAGCTCACCCAGACAGGGGGGTAACACTGAAGCTTTCTTT.

Of note for this clone: Other nucleotide sequences in the sample specify the same CDR3. The chain recombines TRBV28 with TRBJ1-2, with D perhaps TRBD1 (6 bases). V was clipped by 5 bases and J by 2 bases, with 9 bases between them. The CDR3 totals 13 residues. Germline values: CDR1 MDHEN, CDR2 SYDVKM. CDR3: CASSLGQNYGYTF. The CDR3 nucleotides are TGTGCCAGCAGTCTCGGACAGAACTATGGCTACACCTTC.

The V and J genes are TRBV7-2 and TRBJ2-3; D remains ambiguous. The V gene lost 5 bases and the J gene lost 6 bases, with 9 bases spanning the gap. The CDR3 has 12 residues. Germline loops: CDR1 SGHTA, CDR2 FQGNSA. The CDR3 loop reads CASSPRADTQYF. CDR3 DNA sequence: TGTGCCAGCAGCCCACGGGCCGATACGCAGTATTTT. The full variable domain, in which reference TRBV7-2 and TRBJ2-3 provide the parts outside the CDR3, is GAGVSQSPSNKVTEKGKDVELRCDPISGHTALYWYRQSLGQGLEFLIYFQGNSAPDKSGLPSDRFSAERTGGSVSTLTIQRTQQEDSAVYLCASSPRADTQYFGPGTRLTVL.

The chain recombines TRBV20-1 with TRBJ2-5; possibly TRBD2 for D (5 bases). The germline gives CDR1 DFQATT, CDR2 SNEGSKA (reference sequence). This CDR3 is 11 amino acids long. Trimming cost V 3 bases and J 4 bases, with 6 bases left between them. The CDR3, as DNA: TGCAGTGCTAGCGCGGGAGAGACCCAGTACTTC. Translated: CSASAGETQYF.

Only one count was recorded for this clone. The chain couples TRBV28 to TRBJ2-5, with 11 nucleotides matching TRBD2. V was pared by 0 bases and J by 5 bases, with 8 bases of the junction left unmatched. The CDR3 has 17 residues. Germline-derived CDR1 and CDR2 are MDHEN and SYDVKM. CDR3 residues: CASSLWGSGRGYETQYF. CDR3 bases: TGTGCCAGCAGTTTATGGGGTAGCGGGAGGGGTTATGAGACCCAGTACTTC.

The rearrangement uses TRBV28 and TRBJ1-5; D call uncertain. This CDR3 spans 13 amino acids. The V gene lost 6 bases and the J gene lost 4 bases, with 10 bases spanning the gap. Germline V lookup: CDR1 MDHEN, CDR2 SYDVKM. CDR3 bases: TGTGCCAGCAGCCTAGATGGAAATCAGCCCCAGCATTTT. Protein product: CASSLDGNQPQHF.

This clone was seen a few times. The rearrangement uses TRBV21-1 and TRBJ1-2. TRBV21-1 is termed a pseudogene. This CDR3 is built from 17 residues. CDR3: CASSKAGGSPPNYGYTF. In DNA, the CDR3 is TGTGCCAGCAGCAAAGCGGGGGGCTCCCCGCCTAACTATGGCTACACCTTC.